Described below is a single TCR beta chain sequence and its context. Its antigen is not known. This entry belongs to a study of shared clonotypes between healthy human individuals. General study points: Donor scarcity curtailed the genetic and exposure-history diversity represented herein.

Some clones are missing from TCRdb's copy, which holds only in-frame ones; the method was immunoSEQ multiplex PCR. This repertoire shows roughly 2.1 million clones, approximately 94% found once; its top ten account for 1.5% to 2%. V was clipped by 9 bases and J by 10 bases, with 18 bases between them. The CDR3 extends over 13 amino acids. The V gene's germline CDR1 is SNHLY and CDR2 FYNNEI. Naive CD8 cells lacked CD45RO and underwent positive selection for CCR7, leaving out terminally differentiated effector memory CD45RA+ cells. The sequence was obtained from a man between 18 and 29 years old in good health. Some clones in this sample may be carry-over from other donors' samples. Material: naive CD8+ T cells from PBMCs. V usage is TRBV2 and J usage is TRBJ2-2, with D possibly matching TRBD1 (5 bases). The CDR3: CASQGREKEELFF. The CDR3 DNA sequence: TGTGCCAGTCAGGGCAGGGAAAAGGAGGAGCTGTTTTTT.